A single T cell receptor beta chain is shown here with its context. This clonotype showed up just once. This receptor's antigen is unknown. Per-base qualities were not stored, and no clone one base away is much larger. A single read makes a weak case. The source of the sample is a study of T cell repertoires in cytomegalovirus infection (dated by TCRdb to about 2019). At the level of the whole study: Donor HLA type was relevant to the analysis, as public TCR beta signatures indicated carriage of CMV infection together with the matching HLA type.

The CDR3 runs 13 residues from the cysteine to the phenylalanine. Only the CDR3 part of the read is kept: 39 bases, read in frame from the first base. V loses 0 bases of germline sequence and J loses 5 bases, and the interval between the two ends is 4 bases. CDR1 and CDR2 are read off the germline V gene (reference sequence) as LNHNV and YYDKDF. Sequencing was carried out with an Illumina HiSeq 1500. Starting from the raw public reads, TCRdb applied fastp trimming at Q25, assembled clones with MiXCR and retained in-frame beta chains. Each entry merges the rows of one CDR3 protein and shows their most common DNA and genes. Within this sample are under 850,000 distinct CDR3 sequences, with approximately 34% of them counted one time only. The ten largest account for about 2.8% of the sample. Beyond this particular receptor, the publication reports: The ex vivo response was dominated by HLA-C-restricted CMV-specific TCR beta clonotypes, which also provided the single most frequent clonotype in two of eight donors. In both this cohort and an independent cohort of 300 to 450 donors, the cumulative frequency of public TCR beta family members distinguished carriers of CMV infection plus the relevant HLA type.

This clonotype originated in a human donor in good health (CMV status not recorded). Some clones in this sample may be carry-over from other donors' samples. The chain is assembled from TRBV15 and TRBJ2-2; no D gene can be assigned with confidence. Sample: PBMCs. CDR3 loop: CATSRDYTGELFF. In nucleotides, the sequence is TGTGCCACCAGCAGAGATTATACCGGGGAGCTGTTTTTT.